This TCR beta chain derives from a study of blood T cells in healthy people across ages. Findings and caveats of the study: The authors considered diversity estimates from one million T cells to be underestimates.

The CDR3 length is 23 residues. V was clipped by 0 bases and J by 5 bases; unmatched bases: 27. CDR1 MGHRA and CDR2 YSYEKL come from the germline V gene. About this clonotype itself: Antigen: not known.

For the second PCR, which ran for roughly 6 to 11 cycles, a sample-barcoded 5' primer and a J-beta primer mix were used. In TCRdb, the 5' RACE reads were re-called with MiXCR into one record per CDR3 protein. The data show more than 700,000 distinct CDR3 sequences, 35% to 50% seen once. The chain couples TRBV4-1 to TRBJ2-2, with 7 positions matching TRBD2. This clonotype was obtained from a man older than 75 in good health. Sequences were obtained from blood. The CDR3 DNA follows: TGCGCCAGCAGCCAAGAAGGCTTAGCGTTGCGGGGGACGGGAGCCCGTTCAACCGGGGAGCTGTTTTTT. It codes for CASSQEGLALRGTGARSTGELFF.